This is a list of T cell receptor beta chains from one sample in a study of spatial heterogeneity in lung cancer. Using its own MiXCR run on the 5' RACE reads, TCRdb lists one record per CDR3 protein. The repertoire has some 9,600 distinct CDR3 sequences, less than 7% of them found once; the top ten carry more than 25%. Source: normal lung tissue next to the tumor, taken at surgery. The receptors here all came from a male donor with early-stage non-small cell lung cancer. Both conserved end residues are part of each CDR3. Each record gives: V gene, J gene, D gene, clone size, CDR3 protein, CDR3 DNA. The D gene is left open where the match is weak. The size entry is marked missing in some rows and otherwise reads once, few, many or a size class.

V: TRBV5-4
J: TRBJ2-5
D: -
size: many
CDR3: CASSLGSQKETQYF
DNA: TGTGCCAGCAGCTTGGGGTCGCAAAAAGAGACCCAGTACTTC

V: TRBV5-1
J: TRBJ2-7
D: -
size: many
CDR3: CASSLELGAREQYF
DNA: TGCGCCAGCAGCTTGGAGTTAGGGGCGCGTGAGCAGTACTTC

V: TRBV3-1
J: TRBJ1-1
D: -
size: many
CDR3: CASSQGGGLGAFF
DNA: TGTGCCAGCAGCCAAGGGGGAGGGCTAGGCGCTTTCTTT

V: TRBV7-2
J: TRBJ1-5
D: TRBD1
size: few
CDR3: CASSLEQGFNQPQHF
DNA: TGTGCCAGCAGCTTGGAACAGGGGTTTAATCAGCCCCAGCATTTT

V: TRBV20-1
J: TRBJ2-3
D: TRBD2
size: -
CDR3: CSARDSGAPTDTQYF
DNA: TGCAGTGCTAGAGACAGCGGGGCCCCGACAGATACGCAGTATTTT

V: TRBV11-2
J: TRBJ2-7
D: -
size: medium-sized
CDR3: CASSLASRQEQYF
DNA: TGTGCCAGCAGCTTAGCCTCCCGGCAAGAGCAGTACTTC

V: TRBV30
J: TRBJ2-3
D: TRBD2
size: many
CDR3: CAWMYPGGPADTQYF
DNA: TGTGCCTGGATGTACCCGGGAGGGCCGGCAGATACGCAGTATTTT

V: TRBV6-2/TRBV6-3
J: TRBJ2-7
D: -
size: -
CDR3: CASRSSHYEQYF
DNA: TGTGCCAGCAGGTCCTCCCACTACGAGCAGTACTTC

V: TRBV19
J: TRBJ2-1
D: -
size: many
CDR3: CASSIRGRGDNEQFF
DNA: TGTGCCAGTAGTATCAGGGGGAGGGGCGACAATGAGCAGTTCTTC

V: TRBV6-2/TRBV6-3
J: TRBJ1-1
D: -
size: many
CDR3: CASSLTWNTEAFF
DNA: TGTGCCAGCAGCCTAACGTGGAACACTGAAGCTTTCTTT

V: TRBV28
J: TRBJ1-2
D: TRBD1
size: many
CDR3: CASRPLRDRGRNYGYTF
DNA: TGTGCCAGCAGACCCCTCCGGGACAGGGGGCGAAACTATGGCTACACCTTC

V: TRBV28
J: TRBJ2-1
D: TRBD2
size: few
CDR3: CASSLLWGTSGAYNEQFF
DNA: TGTGCCAGCAGTTTATTGTGGGGGACTAGCGGGGCCTACAATGAGCAGTTCTTC

V: TRBV7-6
J: TRBJ2-7
D: -
size: many
CDR3: CASSPSGTSYEQYF
DNA: TGTGCCAGCAGCCCGTCCGGGACCTCCTACGAGCAGTACTTC

V: TRBV24-1
J: TRBJ2-3
D: -
size: many
CDR3: CATSAGFSTDTQYF
DNA: TGTGCCACCAGTGCGGGGTTTAGTACAGATACGCAGTATTTT

V: TRBV5-4
J: TRBJ2-1
D: TRBD1
size: many
CDR3: CASSPGQGMHEQFF
DNA: TGTGCCAGCAGCCCAGGACAGGGGATGCATGAGCAGTTCTTC

V: TRBV2
J: TRBJ1-4
D: -
size: -
CDR3: CASEGGYEKLFF
DNA: TGTGCCAGCGAGGGGGGATACGAAAAACTGTTTTTT

V: TRBV27
J: TRBJ1-6
D: TRBD1
size: many
CDR3: CASSYKGAWNSPLHF
DNA: TGTGCCAGCAGTTATAAGGGGGCTTGGAATTCACCCCTCCACTTT

V: TRBV5-1
J: TRBJ2-7
D: -
size: -
CDR3: CASSFDPTLGPYEQYF
DNA: TGCGCCAGCAGCTTCGACCCAACCTTAGGCCCCTACGAGCAGTACTTC

V: TRBV7-8
J: TRBJ1-1
D: -
size: many
CDR3: CASRRYVNTEAFF
DNA: TGTGCCAGCAGAAGATATGTAAACACTGAAGCTTTCTTT

V: TRBV7-2
J: TRBJ2-3
D: TRBD2
size: large
CDR3: CASSRAPSGRAGDTQYF
DNA: TGTGCCAGCAGCCGGGCCCCCAGCGGGAGGGCCGGGGATACGCAGTATTTT

V: TRBV4-1
J: TRBJ2-4
D: -
size: medium-sized
CDR3: CASSQGQGPKSRNIQYF
DNA: TGCGCCAGCAGCCAGGGTCAGGGGCCCAAATCACGCAACATTCAGTACTTC

V: TRBV6-5
J: TRBJ2-3
D: -
size: many
CDR3: CASSYLITDTQYF
DNA: TGTGCCAGCAGTTACTTGATCACAGATACGCAGTATTTT

V: TRBV10-3
J: TRBJ2-3
D: TRBD1
size: few
CDR3: CAISSTGGDFPDTQYF
DNA: TGTGCCATCAGCTCCACAGGGGGCGACTTCCCAGATACGCAGTATTTT

V: TRBV7-2
J: TRBJ2-3
D: -
size: large
CDR3: CASSPDSLGTDTQYF
DNA: TGTGCCAGCAGCCCCGATTCGTTGGGCACAGATACGCAGTATTTT

V: TRBV12-3/TRBV12-4
J: TRBJ1-1
D: -
size: many
CDR3: CASSLGVKGKTEAFF
DNA: TGTGCCAGCAGTTTGGGCGTAAAAGGCAAGACTGAAGCTTTCTTT

V: TRBV5-1
J: TRBJ2-3
D: TRBD1
size: -
CDR3: CASSLRLSRGQDTQYF
DNA: TGCGCCAGCAGCTTGAGATTGTCGAGGGGGCAAGATACGCAGTATTTT

V: TRBV6-1
J: TRBJ2-7
D: -
size: -
CDR3: CASSGTYEQYF
DNA: TGTGCCAGCAGTGGCACATACGAGCAGTACTTC

V: TRBV18
J: TRBJ2-5
D: -
size: many
CDR3: CASSLVSLETQYF
DNA: TGTGCCAGCTCATTAGTGTCGTTGGAGACCCAGTACTTC